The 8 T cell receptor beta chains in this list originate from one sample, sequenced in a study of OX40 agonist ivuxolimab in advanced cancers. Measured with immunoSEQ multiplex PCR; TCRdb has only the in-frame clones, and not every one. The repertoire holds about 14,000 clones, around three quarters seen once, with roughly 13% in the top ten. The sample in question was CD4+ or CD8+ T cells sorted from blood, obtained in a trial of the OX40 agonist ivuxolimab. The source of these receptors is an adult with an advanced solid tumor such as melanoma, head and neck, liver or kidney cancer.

Here the CDR3 reads CASSQAAGGAYEQYF. The DNA for the CDR3 is TGCGCCAGCAGCCAAGCTGCGGGGGGCGCGTACGAGCAGTACTTC. This sequence joins TRBV4-1 and TRBJ2-7; 8 positions agree with TRBD2. CDR1 is MGHRA, CDR2 YSYEKL, per germline. V gave up 1 base and J gave up 4 bases; unmatched junction bases: 6. The CDR3 sequence is 15 residues long.

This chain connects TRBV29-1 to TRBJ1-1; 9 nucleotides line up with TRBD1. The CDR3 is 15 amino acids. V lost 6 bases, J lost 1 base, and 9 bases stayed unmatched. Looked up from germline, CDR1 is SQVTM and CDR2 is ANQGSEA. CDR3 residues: CSVEWGTGRNTEAFF. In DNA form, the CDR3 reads TGCAGCGTCGAATGGGGGACAGGGAGGAACACTGAAGCTTTCTTT.

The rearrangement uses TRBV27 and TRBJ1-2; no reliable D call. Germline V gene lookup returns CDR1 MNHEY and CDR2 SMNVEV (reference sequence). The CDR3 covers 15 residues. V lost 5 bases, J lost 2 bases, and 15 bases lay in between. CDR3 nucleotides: TGTGCCAGCAGTGTCTCTAACGGAGGGAACTATGGCTACACCTTC. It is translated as CASSVSNGGNYGYTF.

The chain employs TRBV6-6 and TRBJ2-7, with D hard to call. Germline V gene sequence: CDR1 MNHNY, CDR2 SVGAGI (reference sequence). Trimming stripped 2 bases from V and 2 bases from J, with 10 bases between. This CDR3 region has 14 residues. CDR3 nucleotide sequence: TGTGCCAGCAGTTACGTCCCAGCCACCTACGAGCAGTACTTC. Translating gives CASSYVPATYEQYF.

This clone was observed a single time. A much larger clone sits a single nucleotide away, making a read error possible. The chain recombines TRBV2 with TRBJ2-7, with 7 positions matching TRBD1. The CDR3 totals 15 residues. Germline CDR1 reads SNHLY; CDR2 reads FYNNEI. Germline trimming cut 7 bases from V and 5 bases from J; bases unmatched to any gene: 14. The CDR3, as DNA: TGTGCCAGCACTCTCCCCGACAGGGCTAACGACGAGCAGTACTTC. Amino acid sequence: CASTLPDRANDEQYF.

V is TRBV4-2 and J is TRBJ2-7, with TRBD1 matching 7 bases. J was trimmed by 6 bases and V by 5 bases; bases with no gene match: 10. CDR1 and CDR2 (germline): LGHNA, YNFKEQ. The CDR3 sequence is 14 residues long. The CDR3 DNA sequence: TGTGCCAGCAGCTCGTACACAGGGGTGGGCGAGCAGTACTTC. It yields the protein CASSSYTGVGEQYF.

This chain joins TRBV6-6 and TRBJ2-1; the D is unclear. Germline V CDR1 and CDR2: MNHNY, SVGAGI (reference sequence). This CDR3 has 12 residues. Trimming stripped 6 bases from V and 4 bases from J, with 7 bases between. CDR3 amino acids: CASSPVYNEQFF. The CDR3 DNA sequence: TGTGCCAGCAGCCCCGTTTACAATGAGCAGTTCTTC.

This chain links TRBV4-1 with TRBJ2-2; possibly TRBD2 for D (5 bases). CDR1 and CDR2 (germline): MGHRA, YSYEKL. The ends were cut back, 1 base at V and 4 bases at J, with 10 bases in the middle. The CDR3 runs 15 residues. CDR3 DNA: TGCGCCAGCAGCCAAGTAGGTGAGGGCACCGGGGAGCTGTTTTTT. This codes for CASSQVGEGTGELFF.